The source of this T cell receptor (beta chain) is a study of CD8 T cells in ankylosing spondylitis. Regarding the study as a whole: Blood from ankylosing spondylitis patients appeared to carry a characteristic roughly 8-variant TCR beta motif.

V lost 3 bases to trimming and J lost 0 bases, with 6 bases between them. Looked up from germline, CDR1 is MRHNA and CDR2 is SNTAGT. The CDR3 is 14 residues long. For TCR beta, libraries came from quantitative 5'-RACE with molecular barcodes. TCRdb re-derived calls from the 5' RACE reads in MiXCR, one entry per CDR3 protein. This table holds fewer than 550,000 distinct CDR3 sequences, about 5.4% found once. This clonotype was picked up many times. The antigen is undetermined. What was sequenced was blood, either unsorted or a sorted T cell fraction (not recorded which). The rearrangement joins TRBV6-4 to TRBJ1-5; the D gene is possibly TRBD1 (6 bases). This TCR was sampled from a male donor with ankylosing spondylitis. CDR3 sequence (DNA): TGTGCCAGCAGTGAACAGGGTAGCAATCAGCCCCAGCATTTT. Protein: CASSEQGSNQPQHF.